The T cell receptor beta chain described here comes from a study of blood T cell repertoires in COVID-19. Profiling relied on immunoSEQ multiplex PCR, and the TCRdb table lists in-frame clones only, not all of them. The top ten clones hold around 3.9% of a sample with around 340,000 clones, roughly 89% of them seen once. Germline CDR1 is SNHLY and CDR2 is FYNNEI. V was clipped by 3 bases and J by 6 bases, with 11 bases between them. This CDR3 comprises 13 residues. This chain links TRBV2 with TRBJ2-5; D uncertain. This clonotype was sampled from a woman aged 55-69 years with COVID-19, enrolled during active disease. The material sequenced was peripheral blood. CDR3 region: CASSDEVAKTQYF. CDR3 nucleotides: TGTGCCAGCAGTGATGAGGTGGCAAAGACCCAGTACTTC.